This entry lists 22 T cell receptor beta chains sequenced from one sample in a study of shared clonotypes between healthy human individuals. Profiled with immunoSEQ multiplex PCR; TCRdb holds only in-frame clones, not every one. The repertoire holds a few hundred thousand clones, with around 97% as singletons. The sequencing sample was made of naive CD4+ T cells sorted from blood. Subset of the sample: CD45RA+ positively selected. The receptors come from a woman in her thirties in good health.

The chain couples TRBV18 to TRBJ2-5; 11 bases are shared with TRBD1. V lost 8 bases and J lost 4; bases outside the gene matches: 9. Germline V gene data show CDR1 as KGHSH and CDR2 as LQKENI. The CDR3 is 15 residues long. The chain's CDR3 is CASTVQGTGGETQYF. In DNA form, the CDR3 reads TGTGCCAGCACCGTCCAAGGGACAGGGGGAGAGACCCAGTACTTC.

The V call is TRBV20-1, the J call TRBJ2-1; D gene unclear. CDR3 length: 11 amino acids. CDR1 and CDR2 (germline): DFQATT, SNEGSKA (reference sequence). V shed 5 bases and J shed 8 bases, with 10 bases lying between them. CDR3: CSAGRRDEQFF. The CDR3 DNA reads TGCAGTGCTGGCCGTCGCGATGAGCAGTTCTTC.

The chain uses TRBV10-1 and TRBJ2-7; D not certain. This CDR3 has 14 residues. Trimming took off 0 bases at V and 2 bases at J, with 8 bases between the two ends. CDR1 is WNHNN, CDR2 SYGVQD, per germline (reference sequence). The CDR3, as DNA: TGCGCCAGCAGTGAGTCCAGGAGAGCCTACGAGCAGTACTTC. Protein: CASSESRRAYEQYF.

This sequence joins TRBV27 and TRBJ1-1; no firm D call. Germline V gene lookup returns CDR1 MNHEY and CDR2 SMNVEV (reference sequence). Trimming removed 6 bases from V and 1 base from J, with 15 bases in between. CDR3 length equals 15 residues. CDR3 DNA sequence: TGTGCCAGCAGGAACATTGGGTGGGGGAACACTGAAGCTTTCTTT. Its protein product is CASRNIGWGNTEAFF.

The chain uses TRBV28 and TRBJ2-7, with 7 bases fitting TRBD1. Trimming at V came to 4 bases and at J to 5 bases, leaving 5 bases not matched to a gene. The CDR3 is 13 residues long. Germline assignment: CDR1 MDHEN and CDR2 SYDVKM. The CDR3 coding sequence is TGTGCCAGCAGTTCAACAGGGGTCCACGAGCAGTACTTC. This gives the protein CASSSTGVHEQYF.

The genes are TRBV5-1 and TRBJ2-7; D is undetermined. Trimming stripped 3 bases from V and 4 bases from J, with 20 bases between. The germline CDR1 and CDR2 sequences are SGHRS and YFSETQ. This CDR3 comprises 16 residues. CDR3 residues: CASSSSSSTANYEQYF. The CDR3 DNA sequence: TGCGCCAGCAGCTCCTCCTCGTCGACGGCGAATTACGAGCAGTACTTC.

The chain couples TRBV6-4 to TRBJ2-2; perhaps TRBD1 as D (5 bases). Trimming removed 7 bases from V and 2 bases from J, with 11 bases in between. Germline lookup yields CDR1 MRHNA and CDR2 SNTAGT. The CDR3 spans 14 residues. CDR3 residues: CASKRDRNTGELFF. CDR3 sequence (DNA): TGTGCCAGCAAGAGAGACAGAAACACCGGGGAGCTGTTTTTT.

The rearrangement uses TRBV11-2 and TRBJ2-1; 12 nucleotides line up with TRBD2. This CDR3 has 18 amino acids. From germline, CDR1 is SGHAT and CDR2 FQNNGV. Trimming at V came to 6 bases and at J to 0 bases, leaving 9 bases not matched to a gene. Written as DNA, the CDR3 is TGTGCCAGCAGGGGGACTAGCGGGCGAATTAGCTCCTACAATGAGCAGTTCTTC. It codes for CASRGTSGRISSYNEQFF.

V is TRBV6-6 and J is TRBJ2-3, with D uncertain. The V end lost 2 bases, the J end lost 2 bases, and 5 bases lay between the germline ends. Germline CDR1 is MNHNY and CDR2 is SVGAGI (reference sequence). CDR3 size: 13 residues. This CDR3 reads CASSYGPTDTQYF. The CDR3 nucleotides are TGTGCCAGCAGTTACGGTCCCACAGATACGCAGTATTTT.

J is TRBJ2-1 and V is TRBV12-5; either TRBD1 or TRBD2 may supply D (5 bases each). Trimming shortened V by 5 bases and J by 9 bases, and 17 bases separated the two germline ends. CDR3 size: 14 residues. Germline CDR1 reads LGHNT; CDR2 reads FRNRAP. This chain's CDR3 is CASGPGDHPSEQFF. CDR3 DNA: TGTGCTAGTGGTCCCGGGGACCACCCTAGTGAGCAGTTCTTC.

This clone came up once. The chain joins TRBV27 to TRBJ1-1; 12 bases agree with TRBD1. CDR3 length: 17 amino acids. Per the germline V gene, CDR1 is MNHEY and CDR2 is SMNVEV (reference sequence). The ends lost 0 bases at V and 1 base at J; junction bases unmatched: 3. The CDR3 sequence: CASSLSGTGGRNTEAFF. The CDR3 DNA reads TGTGCCAGCAGTTTATCCGGGACAGGGGGCCGGAACACTGAAGCTTTCTTT.

This chain uses TRBV4-1 with TRBJ1-4, with TRBD1 identical over 9 bases. V lost 4 bases, J lost 10 bases, and 7 bases stayed unmatched. The CDR3 covers 14 residues. Germline CDR1 is MGHRA and CDR2 is YSYEKL. The CDR3: CASSPNRGLGKLFF. CDR3 sequence (DNA): TGCGCCAGCAGCCCGAACAGGGGGCTGGGAAAACTGTTTTTT.

As to this clone: In the same sample, other DNA sequences code for this CDR3. This chain uses TRBV10-3 with TRBJ2-5; D not resolved. The CDR3 sequence is 14 residues long. Germline CDR1 reads ENHRY; CDR2 reads SYGVKD. The V end was cut by 0 bases, the J end by 1 base, with 6 bases between. CDR3 nucleotides: TGTGCCATCAGTGAGTCGACCGGCCAAGAGACCCAGTACTTC. Translation gives CAISESTGQETQYF.

The chain has TRBV5-8 and TRBJ1-2; D remains unclear. Germline CDR1 is SGHTS and CDR2 is YDEGEE. The CDR3 has 15 amino acids. Trimming took 3 bases from V and 5 from J, leaving 17 bases between them. The CDR3 DNA reads TGTGCCAGCAGCTCCTATTTACCCGGGTGGTATGGCTACACCTTC. Translated, it gives CASSSYLPGWYGYTF.

The genes are TRBV19 and TRBJ2-1; D is possibly TRBD1 (5 bases). The CDR3 extends over 12 amino acids. Per the germline V gene, CDR1 is LNHDA and CDR2 is SQIVND (reference sequence). The germline V and J ends were trimmed by 2 bases and 10 bases, with 9 bases remaining between them. DNA for the CDR3: TGTGCCAGTAGTATAAGTGCAGGGGAGCAGTTCTTC. It codes for CASSISAGEQFF.

CDR3 protein: CASSYGADPNNEQFF. CDR3 DNA: TGTGCCAGCAGTTACGGGGCAGACCCCAACAATGAGCAGTTCTTC. J is TRBJ2-1 and V is TRBV6-5; possible D gene TRBD1, 5 bases. V was clipped by 2 bases and J by 5 bases, with 13 bases between them. The CDR3 runs 15 residues. Germline V CDR1 and CDR2: MNHEY, SVGAGI.

The chain joins TRBV7-9 to TRBJ2-5, with 9 bases aligning to TRBD2. This CDR3 contains 14 residues. With 5 bases clipped from V and 2 bases from J, the junction kept 3 bases outside the gene matches. Looked up from germline, CDR1 is SEHNR and CDR2 is FQNEAQ (reference sequence). CDR3 bases: TGTGCCAGCAGCGCGACTAGCGGTCAAGAGACCCAGTACTTC. Its protein product is CASSATSGQETQYF.

The J gene is TRBJ2-7, the V gene TRBV2; no definite D call. V was clipped by 2 bases and J by 2 bases, with 10 bases between them. Germline V gene sequence: CDR1 SNHLY, CDR2 FYNNEI. This CDR3 spans 14 amino acids. CDR3 amino acids: CASSERVTAYEQYF. The CDR3 nucleotides are TGTGCCAGCAGTGAAAGAGTCACAGCCTACGAGCAGTACTTC.

The chain joins TRBV28 to TRBJ1-4, with D unresolved. V gave up 4 bases and J gave up 8 bases, with 20 bases separating them. The germline gives CDR1 MDHEN, CDR2 SYDVKM. The CDR3 is 16 amino acids. The CDR3 DNA reads as TGTGCCAGCAGTTCAATTCCTAGGGAGTTACGGGAAAAACTGTTTTTT. Amino acids: CASSSIPRELREKLFF.

The chain recombines TRBV18 with TRBJ1-1; no clear D. CDR1 is KGHSH and CDR2 is LQKENI in the germline V gene. This CDR3 has 12 residues. With 10 bases removed from V and 2 bases from J, the gap between germline ends came to 11 bases. The DNA of the CDR3 is TGTGCCACCCTCCAGCGTAACACTGAAGCTTTCTTT. Its translation: CATLQRNTEAFF.

The J gene is TRBJ2-7, the V gene TRBV7-9; possibly TRBD1 for D (5 bases). This CDR3 region has 15 residues. V was clipped by 1 base and J by 0 bases, with 10 bases between them. Germline lookup yields CDR1 SEHNR and CDR2 FQNEAQ (reference sequence). The CDR3 reads CASSLGRGLSYEQYF. The DNA of the CDR3 is TGTGCCAGCAGCTTAGGAAGGGGTCTCTCCTACGAGCAGTACTTC.

The chain couples TRBV5-1 to TRBJ2-7, with 10 nucleotides matching TRBD1. CDR1 and CDR2 (germline): SGHRS, YFSETQ. The ends lost 3 bases at V and 6 bases at J; junction bases unmatched: 6. This CDR3 has 14 residues. The CDR3 spells CASSWSGQGSEQYF. CDR3 sequence (DNA): TGCGCCAGCAGCTGGTCGGGACAGGGGAGCGAGCAGTACTTC.